The 17 T cell receptor beta chains in this list originate from one sample, sequenced in a study of T cells in localized non-small cell lung cancer. Profiling relied on immunoSEQ multiplex PCR, and the TCRdb table lists in-frame clones only, not all of them. Altogether about 25,000 clones are present, about 92% being singletons, with the ten largest covering roughly 15%. Sequenced here: peripheral blood, sampled before any cancer treatment. These receptor sequences come from a man aged 40 to 70 with stage III squamous cell lung carcinoma.

This rearrangement joins TRBV29-1 to TRBJ2-7; 10 nucleotides match TRBD1. The V segment lost 6 bases and the J segment 2 bases; nucleotides outside the gene matches: 4. The CDR3 contains 13 residues. The germline gives CDR1 SQVTM, CDR2 ANQGSEA. The CDR3 DNA sequence: TGCAGCGTGCCCGGGACAGGGGCCTACGAGCAGTACTTC. As protein: CSVPGTGAYEQYF.

This sequence joins TRBV5-6 and TRBJ2-1; the D gene could be TRBD1 or TRBD2 (6 bases each). V was pared by 0 bases and J by 6 bases, with 13 bases between. The CDR3 length is 15 residues. The germline gives CDR1 SGHDT, CDR2 YYEEEE. CDR3 nucleotide sequence: TGTGCCAGCAGCTTGGTGGGGGGCGCAGGCAATGAGCAGTTCTTC. Its translation: CASSLVGGAGNEQFF.

The chain uses TRBV6-5 and TRBJ1-5; maybe TRBD1 (6 bases). The length of the CDR3 is 14 residues. Germline CDR1 reads MNHEY; CDR2 reads SVGAGI. V was shortened by 5 bases and J by 6 bases, with 14 bases between the two germline ends. This CDR3 reads CASSRTGFGQPQHF. CDR3 DNA: TGTGCCAGCAGTCGCACAGGGTTCGGTCAGCCCCAGCATTTT.

This chain uses TRBV28 with TRBJ1-5; D uncertain. V was trimmed by 4 bases and J by 2 bases, leaving 15 bases between them. Germline V gene sequence: CDR1 MDHEN, CDR2 SYDVKM. The CDR3 contains 16 residues. This chain's CDR3 is CASSSLRSFGNQPQHF. CDR3 coding DNA: TGTGCCAGCAGTTCCCTTCGGAGTTTTGGCAATCAGCCCCAGCATTTT.

J is TRBJ2-1 and V is TRBV7-2, with a weak D call TRBD2 (5 bases). Germline V gives CDR1 SGHTA, CDR2 FQGNSA. V was pared by 2 bases and J by 2 bases, with 10 bases between. The CDR3 loop spans 15 amino acids. CDR3 protein: CASSLNSEAYNEQFF. In nucleotides, the CDR3 is TGTGCCAGCAGCTTAAATAGCGAAGCCTACAATGAGCAGTTCTTC.

The CDR3 sequence: CASSLVAGGWNTEAFF. The CDR3 DNA follows: TGTGCCAGCAGCTTAGTTGCAGGGGGCTGGAACACTGAAGCTTTCTTT. The chain uses TRBV7-2 and TRBJ1-1; TRBD1 matches 8 bases. V lost 1 base and J lost 1; bases outside the gene matches: 5. The CDR3 totals 16 residues. Germline CDR1 and CDR2: SGHTA and FQGNSA. Looking up the rest from reference TRBV7-2 and TRBJ1-1 gives the full variable domain: GAGVSQSPSNKVTEKGKDVELRCDPISGHTALYWYRQSLGQGLEFLIYFQGNSAPDKSGLPSDRFSAERTGGSVSTLTIQRTQQEDSAVYLCASSLVAGGWNTEAFFGQGTRLTVV.

The V and J genes are TRBV5-1 and TRBJ2-1; the D gene is possibly TRBD1 (5 bases). Germline V gives CDR1 SGHRS, CDR2 YFSETQ. Trimming took off 0 bases at V and 0 bases at J, with 13 bases between the two ends. The CDR3 is made up of 17 amino acids. CDR3 sequence: CASSLAEQAGSYNEQFF. The CDR3 DNA is TGCGCCAGCAGCTTGGCTGAACAGGCTGGCTCCTACAATGAGCAGTTCTTC.

V is TRBV19 and J is TRBJ1-3; a weak D match, TRBD1 (5 bases). This CDR3 has 16 residues. Germline V CDR1 and CDR2: LNHDA, SQIVND (reference sequence). V was shortened by 7 bases and J by 0 bases, with 16 bases between the two germline ends. The CDR3 nucleotides are TGTGCCAGTACAAATCGCGAGGGGTACTCTGGAAACACCATATATTTT. As protein: CASTNREGYSGNTIYF.

The chain employs TRBV28 and TRBJ1-4; 10 positions match TRBD1. The CDR3 length is 12 residues. Germline CDR1 reads MDHEN; CDR2 reads SYDVKM. Unmatched junction bases numbered 3, after V lost 6 bases and J lost 11 bases. CDR3 region: CASSLGQGKLFF. CDR3 in DNA: TGTGCCAGCAGCCTGGGACAGGGGAAACTGTTTTTT.

The CDR3 DNA reads TGTGCCAGCGTTGTTCGAAGGGGAAACTATGGCTACACCTTC. Encoded protein: CASVVRRGNYGYTF. V and J are TRBV2 and TRBJ1-2, with D tentatively TRBD1 (5 bases). CDR1 is SNHLY and CDR2 is FYNNEI in the germline V gene. The CDR3 is 14 residues long. The V end was cut by 8 bases, the J end by 2 bases, with 15 bases between.

The V gene is TRBV25-1, the J gene TRBJ2-1; D is undetermined. The V gene's germline CDR1 is MGHDK and CDR2 SYGVNS. The CDR3 is 15 residues long. V lost 2 bases to trimming and J lost 0 bases, with 8 bases between them. The DNA of the CDR3 is TGTGCCAGCAGTGAAGGGCATCCCTCCTACAATGAGCAGTTCTTC. Protein product: CASSEGHPSYNEQFF.

In DNA form, the CDR3 reads TGTGCCAGCAGTTCGTCCGCGGGAGTGAACACCGGGGAGCTGTTTTTT. Its translation is CASSSSAGVNTGELFF. The chain has TRBV7-9 and TRBJ2-2, with 7 bases matching TRBD2. Per germline, CDR1 SEHNR and CDR2 FQNEAQ (reference sequence). V gave up 6 bases and J gave up 1 base; unmatched junction bases: 8. The length of the CDR3 is 16 residues.

The V and J genes are TRBV7-2 and TRBJ1-2; TRBD1 is a possible D gene (6 bases). The CDR3 runs 14 residues. Trimming took off 0 bases at V and 4 bases at J, with 9 bases between the two ends. Germline V gene sequence: CDR1 SGHTA, CDR2 FQGNSA. The DNA of the CDR3 is TGTGCCAGCAGCTTAGCGCAGGGGAGCTATGGCTACACCTTC. This encodes CASSLAQGSYGYTF. The entire variable domain, with the rest obtained from reference TRBV7-2 and TRBJ1-2, is as follows: GAGVSQSPSNKVTEKGKDVELRCDPISGHTALYWYRQSLGQGLEFLIYFQGNSAPDKSGLPSDRFSAERTGGSVSTLTIQRTQQEDSAVYLCASSLAQGSYGYTFGSGTRLTVV.

This clone was recorded once. The chain links TRBV4-3 to TRBJ1-1; 8 bases line up with TRBD1. CDR1 and CDR2 from the germline V gene are LGHNA and YSLEER. This CDR3 is built from 14 residues. Unmatched junction bases numbered 5, after V lost 2 bases and J lost 6 bases. The DNA for the CDR3 is TGCGCCAGCAGCCAATTCGGACAGGGCTCTGAAGCTTTCTTT. Amino acid sequence: CASSQFGQGSEAFF.

The chain joins TRBV7-8 to TRBJ2-7; unclear D gene. Between the trimmed V and J ends, which lost 1 base and 3 bases, there was a span of 10 bases. The CDR3 is 14 residues long. Germline values: CDR1 SGHVS, CDR2 FQNEAQ. CDR3 in amino acids: CASSLGATGYEQYF. In nucleotides, the CDR3 is TGTGCCAGCAGCTTAGGAGCCACCGGCTACGAGCAGTACTTC.

This clone was observed a few times. The J gene is TRBJ2-2, the V gene TRBV27; 10 bases map to TRBD2. From germline, CDR1 is MNHEY and CDR2 SMNVEV (reference sequence). V lost 7 bases, J lost 1 base, and 3 bases stayed unmatched. There are 15 residues in the CDR3. CDR3 region: CASTQRGGNTGELFF. CDR3 bases: TGTGCCAGCACCCAGCGGGGGGGGAACACCGGGGAGCTGTTTTTT.

The chain carries TRBV9 and TRBJ2-3; a weak D match, TRBD1 (6 bases). The CDR3 runs to 13 residues. V was cut by 4 bases and J by 2 bases, with 8 bases left in between. The germline CDR1 and CDR2 sequences are SGDLS and YYNGEE. The CDR3 loop is CASSRQDTDTQYF. The DNA of the CDR3 is TGTGCCAGCAGCCGACAGGACACAGATACGCAGTATTTT.